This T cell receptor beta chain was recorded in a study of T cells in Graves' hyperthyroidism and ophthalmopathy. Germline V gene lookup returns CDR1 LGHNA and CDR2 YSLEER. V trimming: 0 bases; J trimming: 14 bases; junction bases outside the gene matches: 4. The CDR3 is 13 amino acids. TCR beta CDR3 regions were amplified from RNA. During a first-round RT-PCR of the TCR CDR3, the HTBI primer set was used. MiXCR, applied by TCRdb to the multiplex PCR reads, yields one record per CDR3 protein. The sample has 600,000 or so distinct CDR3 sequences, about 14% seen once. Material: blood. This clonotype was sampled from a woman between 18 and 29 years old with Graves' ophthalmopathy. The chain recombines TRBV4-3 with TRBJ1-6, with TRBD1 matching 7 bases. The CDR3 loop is CASSQERQGSLHF. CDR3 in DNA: TGCGCCAGCAGCCAAGAAAGACAGGGCTCCCTCCACTTT.